This entry lists 4 T cell receptor beta chains sequenced from one sample in a study of blood T cell repertoires in COVID-19. This table comes from immunoSEQ multiplex PCR, and its TCRdb copy is limited to in-frame clones, with some not included. There are about 83,000 clones in the sample; 87% occur only once, and over 2.5% lies in the top ten. Sequenced input: peripheral blood. The receptors here all came from a woman in her forties or fifties with active or convalescent COVID-19.

J is TRBJ2-5 and V is TRBV15; maybe TRBD2 (5 bases). In germline, CDR1 is LNHNV, CDR2 YYDKDF (reference sequence). The V and J ends lost 7 bases and 3 bases respectively, with 9 bases between them. The CDR3 spans 12 residues. The chain's CDR3 is CATNDGEETQYF. DNA of the CDR3: TGTGCCACCAATGACGGGGAAGAGACCCAGTACTTC.

The J gene is TRBJ2-6, the V gene TRBV15, with TRBD2 matching over 8 bases. Germline loops: CDR1 LNHNV, CDR2 YYDKDF (reference sequence). The CDR3 is 17 amino acids. Trimming at V came to 5 bases and at J to 0 bases, leaving 6 bases not matched to a gene. The DNA of the CDR3 is TGTGCCACCAGCGGTAGCGGGGCCACCTCTGGGGCCAACGTCCTGACTTTC. Its translation: CATSGSGATSGANVLTF.

The CDR3 spells CASSLDSGEDTGELFF. CDR3 in DNA: TGTGCCAGCAGCTTGGATAGCGGGGAGGACACCGGGGAGCTGTTTTTT. The gene calls are TRBV5-6 and TRBJ2-2; 8 nucleotides align to TRBD2. Germline CDR1 reads SGHDT; CDR2 reads YYEEEE. The junction had 4 bases not matched to a gene; V was cut back by 0 bases and J by 3 bases. The CDR3 spans 16 residues.

A single count supports this clone. The rearrangement uses TRBV18 and TRBJ1-4; D gene ambiguous. Germline values: CDR1 KGHSH, CDR2 LQKENI. There are 13 residues in the CDR3. Trimming removed 5 bases at V and 5 bases at J, with 9 bases between. The CDR3 DNA reads TGTGCCAGCTCATTACACAGAAATGAAAAACTGTTTTTT. It translates to CASSLHRNEKLFF.